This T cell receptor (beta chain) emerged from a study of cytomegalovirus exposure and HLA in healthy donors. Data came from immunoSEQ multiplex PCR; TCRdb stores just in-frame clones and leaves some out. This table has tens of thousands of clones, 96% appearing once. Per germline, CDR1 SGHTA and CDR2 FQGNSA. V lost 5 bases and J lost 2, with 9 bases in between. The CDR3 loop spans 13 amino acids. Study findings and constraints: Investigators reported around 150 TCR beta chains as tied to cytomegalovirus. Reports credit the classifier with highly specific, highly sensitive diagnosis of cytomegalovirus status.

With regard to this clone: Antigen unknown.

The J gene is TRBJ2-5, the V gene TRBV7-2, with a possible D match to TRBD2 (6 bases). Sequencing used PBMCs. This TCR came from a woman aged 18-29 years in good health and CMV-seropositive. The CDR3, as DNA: TGTGCCAGCAGCACGGGGGTACAAGAGACCCAGTACTTC. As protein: CASSTGVQETQYF.